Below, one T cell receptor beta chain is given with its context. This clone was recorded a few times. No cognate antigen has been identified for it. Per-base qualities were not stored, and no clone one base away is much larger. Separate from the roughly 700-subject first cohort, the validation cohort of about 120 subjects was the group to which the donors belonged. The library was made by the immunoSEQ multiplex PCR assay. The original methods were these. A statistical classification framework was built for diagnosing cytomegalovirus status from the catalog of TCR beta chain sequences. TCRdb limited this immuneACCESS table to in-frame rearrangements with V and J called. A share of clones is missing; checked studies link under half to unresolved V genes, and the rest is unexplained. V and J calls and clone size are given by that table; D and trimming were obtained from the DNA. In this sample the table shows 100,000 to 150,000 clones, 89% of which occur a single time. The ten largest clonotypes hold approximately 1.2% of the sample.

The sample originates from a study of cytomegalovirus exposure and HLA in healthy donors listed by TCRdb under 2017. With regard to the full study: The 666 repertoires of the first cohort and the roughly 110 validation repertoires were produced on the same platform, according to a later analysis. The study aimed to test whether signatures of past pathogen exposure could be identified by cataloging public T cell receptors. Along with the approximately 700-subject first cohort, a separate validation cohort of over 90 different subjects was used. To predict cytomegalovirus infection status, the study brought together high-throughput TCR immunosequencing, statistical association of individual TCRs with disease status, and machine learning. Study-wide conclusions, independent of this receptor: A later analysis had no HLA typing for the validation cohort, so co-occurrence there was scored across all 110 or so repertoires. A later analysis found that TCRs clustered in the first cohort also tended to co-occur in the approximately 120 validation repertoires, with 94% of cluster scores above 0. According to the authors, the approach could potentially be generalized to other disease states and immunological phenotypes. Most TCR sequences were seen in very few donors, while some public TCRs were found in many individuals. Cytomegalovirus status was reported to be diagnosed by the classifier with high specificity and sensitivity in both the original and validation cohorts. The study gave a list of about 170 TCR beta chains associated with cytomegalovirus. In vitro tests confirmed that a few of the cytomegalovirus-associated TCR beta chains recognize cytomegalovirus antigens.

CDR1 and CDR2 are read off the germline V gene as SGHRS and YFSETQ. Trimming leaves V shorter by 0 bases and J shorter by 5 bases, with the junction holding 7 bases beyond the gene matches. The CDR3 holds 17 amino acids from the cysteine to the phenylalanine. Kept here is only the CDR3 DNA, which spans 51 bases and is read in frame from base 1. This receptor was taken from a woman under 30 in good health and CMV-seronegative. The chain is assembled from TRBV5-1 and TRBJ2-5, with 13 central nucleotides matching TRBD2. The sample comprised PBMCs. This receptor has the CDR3 CASSLAGLAGSSETQYF. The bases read TGCGCCAGCAGCTTGGCGGGACTAGCGGGGAGTTCGGAGACCCAGTACTTC.